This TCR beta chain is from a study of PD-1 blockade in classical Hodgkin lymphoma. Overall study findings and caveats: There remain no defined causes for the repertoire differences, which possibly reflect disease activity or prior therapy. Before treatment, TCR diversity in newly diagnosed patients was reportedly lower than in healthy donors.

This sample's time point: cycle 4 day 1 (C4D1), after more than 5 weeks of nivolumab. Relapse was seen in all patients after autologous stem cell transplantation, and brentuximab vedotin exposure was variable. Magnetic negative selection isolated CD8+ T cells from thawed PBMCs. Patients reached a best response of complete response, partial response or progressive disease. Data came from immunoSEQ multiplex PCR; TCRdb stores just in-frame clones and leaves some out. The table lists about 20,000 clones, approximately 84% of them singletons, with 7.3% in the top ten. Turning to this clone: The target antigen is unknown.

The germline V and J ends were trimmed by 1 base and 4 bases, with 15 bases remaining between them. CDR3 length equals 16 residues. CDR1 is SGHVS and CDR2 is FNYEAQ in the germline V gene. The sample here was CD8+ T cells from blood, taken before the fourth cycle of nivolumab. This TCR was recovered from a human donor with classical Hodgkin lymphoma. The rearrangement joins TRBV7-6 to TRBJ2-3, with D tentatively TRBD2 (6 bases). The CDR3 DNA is TGTGCCAGCAGCTTAGTTGGCGGGGACGCGGCAGATACGCAGTATTTT. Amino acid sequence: CASSLVGGDAADTQYF. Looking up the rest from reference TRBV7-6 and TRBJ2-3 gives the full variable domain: GAGVSQSPRYKVTKRGQDVALRCDPISGHVSLYWYRQALGQGPEFLTYFNYEAQQDKSGLPNDRFSAERPEGSISTLTIQRTEQRDSAMYRCASSLVGGDAADTQYFGPGTRLTVL.